A single TCR beta chain is shown here with its context. Its antigen remains unidentified. PCR primers comprised 60 Vbeta and 13 Jbeta primers. Here immunoSEQ multiplex PCR was the method, and the copy in TCRdb shows in-frame clones only, minus some. The sample yields roughly 190,000 clones, around 79% seen once. This specimen belongs to a study of cytomegalovirus exposure and HLA in healthy donors. Turning to the study itself: Within the Caucasian-associated ancestry cluster were about 81% of the 398 genotyped donors. Study-level points and caveats: One variant, a missense change in DCLRE1C, was linked in a later analysis to TCR beta V- and J-gene trimming.

The CDR3 runs 13 residues. Germline V CDR1 and CDR2: SQVTM, ANQGSEA. Trimming cost V 6 bases and J 0 bases, with 11 bases left between them. This TCR was sampled from a girl aged 5 to 17 in good health and CMV-seropositive. This rearrangement joins TRBV29-1 to TRBJ2-5; no reliable D call. Sequencing was carried out using PBMCs. The CDR3 here is CSVRHGHQETQYF. CDR3 coding DNA: TGCAGCGTGAGACATGGCCACCAAGAGACCCAGTACTTC.